The 15 T cell receptor beta chains in this list originate from one sample, sequenced in a study of T cell responses to AZD1222 COVID-19 vaccine. Clones were read by immunoSEQ multiplex PCR, and TCRdb kept only the in-frame ones, dropping some. The sample gives 56,000 or so clones, approximately 88% of which show up once; over 12% is in the top ten. Sequences were derived from peripheral blood, sampled on day 0 of AZD1222 vaccination. The receptors were sampled from an adult in good health.

The V gene is TRBV27, the J gene TRBJ1-1; D remains ambiguous. The CDR3 consists of 13 residues. Trimming shortened V by 3 bases and J by 1 base, and 6 bases separated the two germline ends. Per germline, CDR1 MNHEY and CDR2 SMNVEV (reference sequence). The CDR3 loop reads CASSFSGNTEAFF. The CDR3 DNA is TGTGCCAGCAGTTTCTCAGGGAACACTGAAGCTTTCTTT.

CDR3 nucleotide sequence: TGTGCCAGCAGTGGTGGTTACCCCCTCACAGATACGCAGTATTTT. It codes for CASSGGYPLTDTQYF. V and J are TRBV2 and TRBJ2-3, with no clear D. CDR1 is SNHLY, CDR2 FYNNEI, per germline. Deletions cut 4 bases from V and 2 bases from J, with 13 bases between. This CDR3 is 15 amino acids long.

This clone is categorized as medium-sized (0.01 to 0.1%). The chain couples TRBV9 to TRBJ1-1; D call uncertain. The CDR3 is 15 amino acids. The germline gives CDR1 SGDLS, CDR2 YYNGEE. Between the trimmed V and J ends, which lost 4 bases and 4 bases, there was a span of 17 bases. The chain's CDR3 is CASSLSYREGTEAFF. DNA for the CDR3: TGTGCCAGCAGCCTCAGTTATAGGGAGGGCACTGAAGCTTTCTTT.

The chain links TRBV5-5 to TRBJ1-3; possible D gene TRBD1, 5 bases. Germline assignment: CDR1 SGHKS and CDR2 YYEKEE (reference sequence). This CDR3 has 16 amino acids. Trimming took off 7 bases at V and 2 bases at J, with 19 bases between the two ends. The DNA of the CDR3 is TGTGCCAGCTCCCGACCTGAGATGGGGGCTGGAAACACCATATATTTT. Protein product: CASSRPEMGAGNTIYF.

The chain links TRBV25-1 to TRBJ2-7; a weak D match, TRBD1 (5 bases). This CDR3 spans 13 amino acids. Trimming cost V 2 bases and J 6 bases, with 11 bases left between them. CDR1 is MGHDK, CDR2 SYGVNS, per germline. CDR3 coding DNA: TGTGCCAGCAGTGAAAAGATAAGGGGCGAGCAGTACTTC. This sequence encodes CASSEKIRGEQYF.

The chain is built from TRBV19 and TRBJ1-3; 7 bases agree with TRBD1. CDR3 length: 13 residues. V shed 11 bases and J 5 bases; nucleotides not matched to a gene: 9. Germline V gene data show CDR1 as LNHDA and CDR2 as SQIVND (reference sequence). The CDR3 nucleotides read TGTGCCGCGGGAAGGGGGCAAAGAAACACCATATATTTT. Translating gives CAAGRGQRNTIYF.

This chain uses TRBV5-1 with TRBJ1-1, with D perhaps matching TRBD1 (5 bases). V was shortened by 5 bases and J by 7 bases, with 21 bases between the two germline ends. CDR3 size: 15 residues. Germline CDR1 SGHRS, CDR2 YFSETQ. The CDR3 region is CASSSPSFSGGEAFF. CDR3 sequence (DNA): TGCGCCAGCAGTTCCCCGTCGTTTAGTGGGGGTGAAGCTTTCTTT.

The rearrangement uses TRBV29-1 and TRBJ2-5; perhaps D is TRBD1 or TRBD2 (6 bases each). The CDR3 has 15 residues. Per the germline V gene, CDR1 is SQVTM and CDR2 is ANQGSEA. V was shortened by 4 bases and J by 1 base, with 16 bases between the two germline ends. The CDR3 sequence is CSVGVGRTVQETQYF. CDR3 in DNA: TGCAGCGTTGGAGTTGGGAGGACAGTCCAAGAGACCCAGTACTTC. The full variable domain, completed using reference TRBV29-1 and TRBJ2-5, is SAVISQKPSRDICQRGTSLTIQCQVDSQVTMMFWYRQQPGQSLTLIATANQGSEATYESGFVIDKFPISRPNLTFSTLTVSNMSPEDSSIYLCSVGVGRTVQETQYFGPGTRLLVL.

This chain connects TRBV6-2 or TRBV6-3 to TRBJ2-1; 8 nucleotides align to TRBD2. CDR1 MNHEY and CDR2 SVGEGT come from the germline V gene. There are 16 residues in the CDR3. Germline trimming cut 0 bases from V and 2 bases from J; bases unmatched to any gene: 3. CDR3 bases: TGTGCCAGCAGTTACTCCCCAGCGGGAGCCTACAATGAGCAGTTCTTC. It translates to CASSYSPAGAYNEQFF.

This clone was counted a few times. The chain is built from TRBV6-5 and TRBJ2-7; D may be TRBD2 (5 bases). V was shortened by 0 bases and J by 0 bases, with 9 bases between the two germline ends. CDR1 is MNHEY and CDR2 is SVGAGI in the germline V gene. The CDR3 contains 15 residues. The CDR3 sequence is CASSYSLVSSYEQYF. The CDR3 nucleotides read TGTGCCAGCAGTTACTCACTAGTTAGCTCCTACGAGCAGTACTTC.

This chain joins TRBV5-1 and TRBJ1-1, with a possible D match to TRBD1 (5 bases). There are 14 residues in the CDR3. The V end lost 1 base, the J end lost 8 bases, and 15 bases lay between the germline ends. Germline assignment: CDR1 SGHRS and CDR2 YFSETQ. This CDR3 is CASSLTSRQLEAFF. In DNA, the CDR3 is TGCGCCAGCAGCTTGACCTCCAGACAGTTAGAAGCTTTCTTT.

This clone was picked up a small number of times. The chain employs TRBV5-4 and TRBJ2-1, with 7 bases fitting TRBD2. The germline gives CDR1 SGHNT, CDR2 YYREEE (reference sequence). V gave up 2 bases and J gave up 0 bases; unmatched junction bases: 2. This CDR3 is 15 amino acids long. The CDR3 coding sequence is TGTGCCAGCAGCTTCGGGGGGAGCTCCTACAATGAGCAGTTCTTC. Translating it yields CASSFGGSSYNEQFF.

The V and J genes are TRBV11-2 and TRBJ2-7; D may be TRBD2 (6 bases). This CDR3 region has 15 residues. Germline values: CDR1 SGHAT, CDR2 FQNNGV. V was trimmed by 2 bases and J by 0 bases, leaving 11 bases between them. In DNA form, the CDR3 reads TGTGCCAGCAGCTTACCGGGACTCGACTCCTACGAGCAGTACTTC. Translated: CASSLPGLDSYEQYF.

V usage is TRBV2 and J usage is TRBJ1-2; 7 nucleotides align to TRBD1. This CDR3 region has 14 residues. V lost 7 bases to trimming and J lost 4 bases; unmatched junction nucleotides: 9. Germline CDR1 and CDR2: SNHLY and FYNNEI. CDR3 DNA: TGTGCCAGCATGTCTGAGGGGGCGAGCTATGGCTACACCTTC. Translated: CASMSEGASYGYTF.

The chain links TRBV7-9 to TRBJ1-1, with D unresolved. V was trimmed by 5 bases and J by 5 bases, leaving 15 bases between them. Germline V CDR1 and CDR2: SEHNR, FQNEAQ (reference sequence). The CDR3 loop spans 14 amino acids. The CDR3 nucleotides read TGTGCCAGCAGCCCCGACATCCGAGGGACTGAAGCTTTCTTT. Translation: CASSPDIRGTEAFF. Together with reference TRBV7-9 and TRBJ1-1, the CDR3 gives the full variable domain: DTGVSQNPRHKITKRGQNVTFRCDPISEHNRLYWYRQTLGQGPEFLTYFQNEAQLEKSRLLSDRFSAERPKGSFSTLEIQRTEQGDSAMYLCASSPDIRGTEAFFGQGTRLTVV.